The entry below gives a single TCR beta chain sequence along with its context. Between the mid-2010s and the late 2010s, patients underwent resection in Japan or China. Nucleic acids came from premalignant or tumor cells enriched by macro-dissection. These data originate in a study of immune evolution from preneoplasia to lung adenocarcinoma. Turning to the study itself: HLA loss of heterozygosity: 7% AIS, about 15% MIA, about 30% ADC, none AAH.

The table came from immunoSEQ multiplex PCR; TCRdb's copy has only in-frame clones and leaves some out. In the table there are 13,000 to 15,000 clones, approximately 78% of which are singletons. The sample consisted of FFPE minimally invasive lung adenocarcinoma tissue. This receptor was obtained from a person between 70 and 80 years old with lung adenocarcinoma.

CDR3 protein: CASSLSWTAISNQPQHF. The CDR3 nucleotides are TGTGCCAGCAGTTTATCGTGGACAGCTATTTCCAATCAGCCCCAGCATTTT. This chain connects TRBV27 to TRBJ1-5; D perhaps matches TRBD1 (6 bases). Germline V gives CDR1 MNHEY, CDR2 SMNVEV (reference sequence). The CDR3 extends over 17 amino acids. V lost 0 bases and J 3 bases, leaving 15 bases between the germline ends.